This is a list of T cell receptor beta chains from one sample in a study of blood T cell repertoires in COVID-19. Some clones are missing from TCRdb's copy, which holds only in-frame ones; the method was immunoSEQ multiplex PCR. Altogether about 200,000 clones are present, approximately 84% being singletons, with the ten largest covering about 8%. The specimen sequenced was peripheral blood. The receptors derive from a woman of 80 years or more with acute or convalescent COVID-19. Both conserved end residues are part of each CDR3. The D gene is left open where the match is weak. Some rows mark clone size as missing; the rest say once, few, many or name a class of expanded clone.

J gene | clone size | D gene | V gene | CDR3 DNA | CDR3 protein
TRBJ1-1 | . | TRBD1 | TRBV5-4 | TGTGCCAGCAGGCCGACAGGGACCGTACGTTACACTGAAGCTTTCTTT | CASRPTGTVRYTEAFF
TRBJ2-1 | . | TRBD1 | TRBV5-1 | TGCGCCAGCAGCCCGGTCCTTGGGACAGGGAAAACCCATGAGCAGTTCTTC | CASSPVLGTGKTHEQFF
TRBJ1-4 | . | TRBD1 | TRBV11-3 | TGTGCCAGCAGCGACCGGGGGACAGGGGATGAAAAACTGTTTTTT | CASSDRGTGDEKLFF
TRBJ2-7 | . | TRBD1 | TRBV30 | TGTGCCTGGCCTAAGACGGGACAGGGGTGGCACGAGCAGTACTTC | CAWPKTGQGWHEQYF
TRBJ2-1 | . | . | TRBV5-4 | TGTGCCAGCAGCTTTGAGCTCTCGAGCTCCTACAATGAGCAGTTCTTC | CASSFELSSSYNEQFF
TRBJ1-1 | . | TRBD1 | TRBV7-9 | TGTGCCAGCAGCTTAACACGACAGGGAAGCACTGAAGCTTTCTTT | CASSLTRQGSTEAFF
TRBJ1-4 | once | TRBD1 | TRBV25-1 | TGTGCCAGCAGTGACAGGGGGCAAGGAGAAAAACTGTTTTTT | CASSDRGQGEKLFF
TRBJ1-1 | . | TRBD1 | TRBV7-2 | TGTGCCAGCAGCTTAGCTAATCTGGGGACAGGGGGTGGGGCTTTCTTT | CASSLANLGTGGGAFF
TRBJ1-5 | . | . | TRBV10-3 | TGTGCCATCAGTAAGGACAGCATAGAGCCCCAGCATTTT | CAISKDSIEPQHF
TRBJ2-7 | . | . | TRBV2 | TGTGCCAGCCTCGGACAGCTTCAGAGCTACGAGCAGTACTTC | CASLGQLQSYEQYF
TRBJ2-5 | . | . | TRBV5-4 | TGTGCCAGCAGCCTCGGGGCAGGGGAAGAGACCCAGTACTTC | CASSLGAGEETQYF
TRBJ2-1 | . | . | TRBV9 | TGTGCCAGCAGCGTAGATGGGACAATCTACAATGAGCAGTTCTTC | CASSVDGTIYNEQFF
TRBJ2-1 | . | . | TRBV18 | TGTGCCAGCTCACCACCGTACATCTCCTCCTACAATGAGCAGTTCTTC | CASSPPYISSYNEQFF
TRBJ2-5 | . | TRBD2 | TRBV7-6 | TGTGCCAGCAGCTTAGGCCTAGCGGGAGGCCAAGGGACCCAGTACTTC | CASSLGLAGGQGTQYF
TRBJ2-3 | . | TRBD1 | TRBV15 | TGTGCCACCAGCAGAGATGCCGGGACAGTCACAGATACGCAGTATTTT | CATSRDAGTVTDTQYF
TRBJ2-4 | . | . | TRBV2 | TGTGCCAGCAGCTTTTTAGCCAAAAACATTCAGTACTTC | CASSFLAKNIQYF
TRBJ2-3 | . | . | TRBV10-1 | TGCGCCAGCAGTGAGTCGCCCGGGGGGCCCCTCTGGGATACGCAGTATTTT | CASSESPGGPLWDTQYF
TRBJ2-3 | . | . | TRBV21-1 | TGTGCCAGCAGCCCCCTCGTGGAACTAGTTAGTACAGATACGCAGTATTTT | CASSPLVELVSTDTQYF
TRBJ2-5 | . | . | TRBV21-1 | TGTGCCAGCAGCAAAGTGGCAGTTCCAGGGGAGACCCAGTACTTC | CASSKVAVPGETQYF
TRBJ2-1 | . | TRBD2 | TRBV10-3 | TGTGCCACCTTAGCGGGAGGGACGTTAAATGAGCAGTTCTTC | CATLAGGTLNEQFF
TRBJ1-4 | . | TRBD1 | TRBV2 | TGTGCCAGCGTGAGGGGACAGAATGAAAAACTGTTTTTT | CASVRGQNEKLFF
TRBJ2-1 | . | . | TRBV19 | TGTGCCAGTAGTATTTATCATGAGCAGTTCTTC | CASSIYHEQFF
TRBJ2-5 | . | . | TRBV10-3 | TGTGCCATCAGCGGGAGCGACTATAAGACCCAGTACTTC | CAISGSDYKTQYF
TRBJ2-3 | . | TRBD1 | TRBV3-1/TRBV3-2 | TGTGCCAGCAGCTCCCGGGACAGAAGCACAGATACGCAGTATTTT | CASSSRDRSTDTQYF
TRBJ1-1 | . | . | TRBV5-1 | TGCGCCAGCAGCCCACCGAGAGAAAACACTGAAGCTTTCTTT | CASSPPRENTEAFF
TRBJ2-5 | . | . | TRBV28 | TGTGCCAGCAGTTTATCAGGCCAGGGGATGGAGACCCAGTACTTC | CASSLSGQGMETQYF
TRBJ1-5 | . | TRBD1 | TRBV15 | TGTGCCACCAGCAGAGCCGACAGGGGCTATCAGCCCCAGCATTTT | CATSRADRGYQPQHF
TRBJ2-5 | . | . | TRBV19 | TGTGCCAGTAGTATCTGGCAGAACCAAGAGACCCAGTACTTC | CASSIWQNQETQYF
TRBJ2-1 | . | . | TRBV2 | TGTGCCAGCATTGCGGGACCGTACAATGAGCAGTTCTTC | CASIAGPYNEQFF
TRBJ1-1 | . | . | TRBV23-1 | TGCGCCAGCAGTCAACCAACACCACAAACAGGTCACACTGAAGCTTTCTTT | CASSQPTPQTGHTEAFF
TRBJ1-2 | . | TRBD1 | TRBV19 | TGTGCCAGTAGTATAGCCCCTGGGACAGGGGTTCCCTATGGCTACACCTTC | CASSIAPGTGVPYGYTF
TRBJ1-1 | . | . | TRBV18 | TGTGCCAGCTCACCACGCTTAGCACAGGGAGAAACTGAAGCTTTCTTT | CASSPRLAQGETEAFF
TRBJ1-1 | . | . | TRBV6-6 | TGTGCCAGCAGTCCATCACACCCGAACACTGAAGCTTTCTTT | CASSPSHPNTEAFF
TRBJ1-2 | . | . | TRBV28 | TGTGCCAGCAGCTTATCAGGGCATGGCTACACCTTC | CASSLSGHGYTF
TRBJ2-1 | . | . | TRBV21-1 | TGTGCCAGCAGCAAATTTACAGGGCTGGGGCCAAACGAGCAGTTCTTC | CASSKFTGLGPNEQFF
TRBJ1-1 | . | . | TRBV27 | TGTGCCAGCAGTACCTACTCCCATTATCCCTTGAACACTGAAGCTTTCTTT | CASSTYSHYPLNTEAFF
TRBJ1-2 | . | . | TRBV2 | TGTGCCAGCAGTGACCGGTTGACAGCTAACTATGGCTACACCTTC | CASSDRLTANYGYTF
TRBJ1-6 | . | . | TRBV7-2 | TGTGCCAGCAGCCAGACGGGAATTGCTTCACCCCTCCACTTT | CASSQTGIASPLHF
TRBJ2-7 | once | . | TRBV7-9 | TGTGCCAGCAGCTTCAGGTGGGAGGACGAGCAGTACTTC | CASSFRWEDEQYF
TRBJ1-6 | once | TRBD1 | TRBV6-5 | TGTGCCAGCAGCACCAGGGGGAATTCACCCCTCCACTTT | CASSTRGNSPLHF
TRBJ2-1 | few | TRBD2 | TRBV7-2 | TGTGCCAGCAGCTTACAAGCGGGAGGGCCGGGTGAGCAGTTCTTC | CASSLQAGGPGEQFF
TRBJ2-2 | many | TRBD1 | TRBV29-1 | TGCAGCGTAGGGCCAGGCGGGACAGGGGGCACCGGGGAGCTGTTTTTT | CSVGPGGTGGTGELFF
TRBJ1-5 | once | . | TRBV3-1/TRBV3-2 | TGTGCCAGCAGCCAAGCAGGGAGCAATCAGCCCCAGCATTTT | CASSQAGSNQPQHF
TRBJ1-2 | . | TRBD1 | TRBV6-1 | TGTGCCAGCAGTGAAATCACAGTGGGACAGACATGGGGCTACACCTTC | CASSEITVGQTWGYTF
TRBJ1-1 | . | . | TRBV9 | TGTGCCAGCAGCTCCCGGGAGGGGGGGGTCACTGAAGCTTTCTTT | CASSSREGGVTEAFF